Listed below are T cell receptor beta chains from one sample, sequenced in a study of blood T cells in healthy people across ages. TCRdb recomputed calls from the 5' RACE reads with MiXCR, one row per CDR3 protein. In the table there are 700,000 or so distinct CDR3 sequences, around a fifth of which are singletons. The specimen was blood. These receptors were obtained from a man between 65 and 79 years old in good health. Each CDR3 is given with its conserved first and last residue. Each record gives: V gene, J gene, clone size, D gene, CDR3 DNA, CDR3 protein. The D gene is left open where the match is weak. A clone size is listed for some rows: how often the clone was seen (once, few, many), or a class if it is expanded.

TRBV7-2	TRBJ2-1	-	-	TGTGCCAGCAGCAATAGGAACTACAATGAGCAGTTCTTC	CASSNRNYNEQFF
TRBV6-5	TRBJ2-5	once	TRBD2	TGTGCCAGCAGGACGGGGGGGACACAAGAGACCCAGTACTTC	CASRTGGTQETQYF
TRBV20-1	TRBJ1-5	few	TRBD1	TGCAGTGCCCCGGACAGGATGCCCAATCAGCCCCAGCATTTT	CSAPDRMPNQPQHF
TRBV10-2	TRBJ1-4	few	-	TGCGCCAGCAGTGAGTCTCGAGGGGGAGGCGAAAAACTGTTTTTT	CASSESRGGGEKLFF
TRBV6-2/TRBV6-3	TRBJ2-3	-	TRBD1	TGTGCCAGCAGACCCGGGACAGGGTTCCATACGCAGTATTTT	CASRPGTGFHTQYF
TRBV7-7	TRBJ2-5	few	TRBD2	TGTGCCAGCAGCCCGGTCACTAGCGAAGAGACCCAGTACTTC	CASSPVTSEETQYF
TRBV11-2	TRBJ2-2	-	-	TGTGCCAGCAGCTTAGATGAGGTCGCCGGGGAGCTGTTTTTT	CASSLDEVAGELFF
TRBV24-1	TRBJ2-1	-	-	TGTGCCACCAGCCATGGGCGTCGTTGGGGCGACTCCTACAATGAGCAGTTCTTC	CATSHGRRWGDSYNEQFF
TRBV7-2	TRBJ2-7	-	-	TGTGCCAGCAGCTTTGTGGAGGGCCCCTACGAGCAGTCCTTC	CASSFVEGPYEQSF
TRBV5-1	TRBJ2-5	-	-	TGCGCCAGCAGCACCCCCTCGTCTCCGACCCAGTACTTC	CASSTPSSPTQYF
TRBV20-1	TRBJ2-5	few	-	TGCAGTGCTTACTCCCCGGGAAGTCCCCAAGAGACCCAGTACTTC	CSAYSPGSPQETQYF
TRBV20-1	TRBJ1-5	-	-	TGCAGTGCTAGAGCGGGGGACGGCATTGGGAATCAGCCCCAGCATTTT	CSARAGDGIGNQPQHF
TRBV2	TRBJ1-1	few	-	TGTGCCAGCAGGGAGGGAGGGGACACTGAAGCTTTCTTT	CASREGGDTEAFF
TRBV20-1	TRBJ2-3	few	-	TGCAGTGCAACCGGGCGGAGCACAGATACGCAGTATTTT	CSATGRSTDTQYF
TRBV19	TRBJ2-6	few	-	TGTGCCAGTAGTATAGGTAGGGGACGCTCTGGGGCCAACGTCCTGACTTTC	CASSIGRGRSGANVLTF
TRBV6-5	TRBJ1-2	few	TRBD1	TGTGCCAGCAGGCCTCAAGACAGGGTGTATGGCTACACCTTC	CASRPQDRVYGYTF
TRBV12-3/TRBV12-4	TRBJ1-1	-	-	TGTGCCAGCAGTTTTGGGCAGGTTAACACTGAAGCTTTCTTT	CASSFGQVNTEAFF
TRBV7-9	TRBJ1-2	few	-	TGTGCCAGCAGCTCACGACGGGACAACGCTAACTATGGCTACACCTTC	CASSSRRDNANYGYTF